Following are 15 T cell receptor beta chains from one sample sequenced in a study of cytomegalovirus exposure and HLA in healthy donors. PCR primers comprised 60 Vbeta and 13 Jbeta primers. The assay was immunoSEQ multiplex PCR, and TCRdb's table has in-frame clones only and misses some. The sample holds about 120,000 clones; around two thirds are singletons and the top ten take just over 2%. What was sequenced was PBMCs. Receptors were obtained from a human donor in good health.

This chain links TRBV29-1 with TRBJ2-5; 8 positions agree with TRBD2. Germline CDR1 SQVTM, CDR2 ANQGSEA. Losses at the gene ends were 3 bases for V and 1 base for J; bases not matched to a gene: 4. CDR3 length: 14 amino acids. The CDR3 reads CSVDRLAGQETQYF. As DNA, the CDR3 is TGCAGCGTTGACCGTCTAGCGGGCCAAGAGACCCAGTACTTC.

This clone was observed a few times. The chain has TRBV7-2 and TRBJ1-1; 8 bases agree with TRBD1. Losses at the gene ends were 6 bases for V and 7 bases for J; bases not matched to a gene: 10. CDR1 is SGHTA and CDR2 is FQGNSA in the germline V gene. The CDR3 loop spans 14 amino acids. CDR3 protein: CASSSGQGYNEAFF. CDR3 DNA: TGTGCCAGCAGTTCCGGACAGGGATACAATGAAGCTTTCTTT.

J is TRBJ2-2 and V is TRBV5-1, with TRBD2 identical over 12 bases. The CDR3 sequence is 16 residues long. Germline V gene sequence: CDR1 SGHRS, CDR2 YFSETQ. The junction had 8 bases not matched to a gene; V was cut back by 2 bases and J by 9 bases. CDR3 sequence (DNA): TGCGCCAGCAGCTTCTCTAGCGGGGGGGGCCACCGGGAGCTGTTTTTT. As protein: CASSFSSGGGHRELFF. Based on the CDR3 plus reference TRBV5-1 and TRBJ2-2, the full variable domain is KAGVTQTPRYLIKTRGQQVTLSCSPISGHRSVSWYQQTPGQGLQFLFEYFSETQRNKGNFPGRFSGRQFSNSRSEMNVSTLELGDSALYLCASSFSSGGGHRELFFGEGSRLTVL.

The gene calls are TRBV28 and TRBJ1-3; D is ambiguous. Germline V gene lookup returns CDR1 MDHEN and CDR2 SYDVKM. The CDR3 extends over 15 amino acids. V was shortened by 6 bases and J by 4 bases, with 16 bases between the two germline ends. CDR3 bases: TGTGCCAGCAGCCCATCAGTGGGCTCGGGAAACACCATATATTTT. It is translated as CASSPSVGSGNTIYF. Full variable domain (outside the CDR3, taken from reference TRBV28 and TRBJ1-3): DVKVTQSSRYLVKRTGEKVFLECVQDMDHENMFWYRQDPGLGLRLIYFSYDVKMKEKGDIPEGYSVSREKKERFSLILESASTNQTSMYLCASSPSVGSGNTIYFGEGSWLTVV.

The V and J genes are TRBV2 and TRBJ1-4, with D perhaps TRBD1 (5 bases). V was clipped by 6 bases and J by 6 bases, with 17 bases between them. Germline V gene sequence: CDR1 SNHLY, CDR2 FYNNEI. The CDR3 loop spans 15 amino acids. CDR3 protein: CASSQSGREDEKLFF. The CDR3 DNA is TGTGCCAGCAGCCAATCGGGCAGGGAAGATGAAAAACTGTTTTTT.

This rearrangement joins TRBV4-1 to TRBJ2-1; TRBD1 matches 10 bases. The germline gives CDR1 MGHRA, CDR2 YSYEKL. The V segment lost 1 base and the J segment 2 bases; nucleotides outside the gene matches: 2. The CDR3 runs to 16 residues. As DNA, the CDR3 is TGCGCCAGCAGCCAAGTCGGGACAGGGGCCTACAATGAGCAGTTCTTC. This gives the protein CASSQVGTGAYNEQFF.

This clone was seen just once. This rearrangement joins TRBV7-8 to TRBJ2-1; 11 bases fit TRBD2. This CDR3 is 17 amino acids long. The germline V gene encodes CDR1 SGHVS and CDR2 FQNEAQ. Trimming removed 5 bases from V and 7 bases from J; junction bases left unmatched: 13. DNA of the CDR3: TGTGCCAGCAGCCGACTAGCGGGATTCTCGCTTTGGAATGAGCAGTTCTTC. It translates to CASSRLAGFSLWNEQFF.

This clone was seen only a few times. V is TRBV6-1 and J is TRBJ1-3; D ambiguous. The V and J ends lost 8 bases and 1 base respectively, with 9 bases between them. The CDR3 is made up of 13 amino acids. Germline V gene lookup returns CDR1 MNHNS and CDR2 SASEGT. CDR3 region: CASSGQSGNTIYF. As DNA, the CDR3 is TGTGCCAGCTCAGGTCAATCTGGAAACACCATATATTTT.

The chain employs TRBV5-4 and TRBJ2-2; D call uncertain. Germline CDR1 reads SGHNT; CDR2 reads YYREEE (reference sequence). V was cut by 1 base and J by 1 base, with 8 bases left in between. CDR3 length equals 15 residues. CDR3 in amino acids: CASSLSAGNTGELFF. CDR3 nucleotides: TGTGCCAGCAGCTTGTCAGCAGGGAACACCGGGGAGCTGTTTTTT.

The chain has TRBV13 and TRBJ2-3; 7 bases match TRBD1. The CDR3 contains 15 residues. The trim removed 4 bases at V and 0 bases at J, leaving 4 bases unmatched. The germline V gene has CDR1 PRHDT and CDR2 FYEKMQ (reference sequence). The CDR3, as DNA: TGTGCCAGCAGCTGGGGACAGTCTAGCACAGATACGCAGTATTTT. Its protein is CASSWGQSSTDTQYF.

This clone turned up a few times. The J gene is TRBJ2-2, the V gene TRBV7-6, with TRBD2 matching 13 bases. Germline CDR1 and CDR2: SGHVS and FNYEAQ. The CDR3 is 16 residues long. Trimming took 5 bases from V and 8 from J; bases not matched to a gene: 8. CDR3 nucleotides: TGTGCCAGCAGCCCCCGGACTAGCGGGGGCAATGGGGAGCTGTTTTTT. Protein product: CASSPRTSGGNGELFF. Full variable domain (rest looked up from reference TRBV7-6 and TRBJ2-2): GAGVSQSPRYKVTKRGQDVALRCDPISGHVSLYWYRQALGQGPEFLTYFNYEAQQDKSGLPNDRFSAERPEGSISTLTIQRTEQRDSAMYRCASSPRTSGGNGELFFGEGSRLTVL.

V gene TRBV6-5 combines with J gene TRBJ1-1; tentatively, D is TRBD1 (5 bases). This CDR3 has 16 amino acids. Germline V gene data show CDR1 as MNHEY and CDR2 as SVGAGI. V was cut by 0 bases and J by 11 bases, with 22 bases left in between. The CDR3 region has the DNA TGTGCCAGCAGTTACTCTGACGGGGCGGGGCCGGACGAGGCTTTCTTT. This gives the protein CASSYSDGAGPDEAFF.

This clone was seen more than once but under ten times. The chain carries TRBV7-2 and TRBJ1-1; maybe TRBD1 (5 bases). CDR3 length: 13 amino acids. Deletions cut 3 bases from V and 6 bases from J, with 11 bases between. Germline V gene data show CDR1 as SGHTA and CDR2 as FQGNSA. As DNA, the CDR3 is TGTGCCAGCAGCTTCAATAAACAGGCTGAAGCTTTCTTT. It specifies CASSFNKQAEAFF.

This clone has just a few counts. This chain connects TRBV10-1 to TRBJ1-1; possibly TRBD1 for D (5 bases). This CDR3 region has 13 residues. Germline V gene lookup returns CDR1 WNHNN and CDR2 SYGVQD (reference sequence). V lost 5 bases, J lost 11 bases, and 18 bases lay in between. CDR3 residues: CASSPTLQGRAFF. For the CDR3, the DNA is TGCGCCAGCAGTCCTACTCTCCAGGGTAGGGCTTTCTTT.

The chain combines TRBV7-2 with TRBJ1-1, with TRBD1 as a possible D gene (5 bases). Germline CDR1 SGHTA, CDR2 FQGNSA. The CDR3 consists of 13 residues. V was pared by 6 bases and J by 4 bases, with 12 bases between. The CDR3 region has the DNA TGTGCCAGCAGTTACGACAGAGGCACTGAAGCTTTCTTT. Protein: CASSYDRGTEAFF.